What follows is one T cell receptor beta chain and its context. This clone occurred many times. Its antigen is still unknown. The read comes to an end 3 residues before the CDR3 does, leaving the germline J gene to fill in the end. Other DNA sequences from this sample encode an identical CDR3 as well. Predominantly Caucasian heritage was noted among both the CVID patients and the healthy controls. From each donor, roughly 4.5 to 8.5 ml of heparinized peripheral whole blood was collected. Genomic DNA from adults with common variable immune deficiency (CVID) and from healthy adult controls was used to sequence TCRbeta CDR3 repertoires. The control group comprised about 22 healthy adult volunteers, roughly twelve female and about 10 male, aged about 20 to 70 years with a mean age of around 37. To isolate peripheral blood mononuclear cells, diluted blood was subjected to density centrifugation over Hypaque 1077 or Ficoll-Paque. Genomic DNA was obtained from unsorted mononuclear cells through either Qiagen column purification or a centrifugation-based method.

The data are from a study of T cell clonality in common variable immunodeficiency (dated by TCRdb to 2014 to 2015). What the authors observed across the whole study: Fewer TCRbeta clones were shared among CVID subjects than among healthy controls (p < 0.0001). CVID TCRbeta sequences reportedly showed fewer deletions and N-nucleotide insertions and lacked highly modified clones with 13 or more V deletions. TCRbeta clonality was higher in CVID subjects than in healthy controls (t-test p = 0.018), and the increase was most characteristic of about a third of subjects. Patient heterogeneity within the CVID cohort put limits on correlating repertoire features with clinical complications. Despite equal DNA input, controls averaged approximately 74,000 unique sequences per sample versus about 32,000 in CVID samples. It was noted by the authors that sequencing of the repertoires of T cell subpopulations would be needed to clarify the cause of the increased clonality in CVID.

Including cysteine and phenylalanine, the CDR3 has 14 amino acids. The CDR3 was read in part: 33 bases, with the frame set at base 1. V is pruned by 4 bases and J by 5 bases, leaving 5 bases of the junction without a gene match. The germline V gene encodes CDR1 SGHRS and CDR2 YFSETQ. CVID samples and control samples contributed equivalent amounts of genomic DNA as sequencing input. For every sample, a 60 bp segment covering the rearranged TCRbeta CDR3 region was amplified and then sequenced. The immunoSEQ assay, a bias-corrected multiplex PCR combined with high-throughput sequencing, was used for TCRbeta amplification. The published analysis was carried out like this. Every unique nucleotide sequence was considered a clone and was annotated with V, D and J genes, copy number and frequency. Sequences were labeled productive if in frame, and non-productive if out of frame or containing stop codons. As previously described, Shannon's entropy was used to calculate clonality. The predicted amino acid sequences of productive clones were used to derive mean CDR3 Kyte-Doolittle hydropathy. The R hclust function was used to hierarchically cluster scaled V gene usage with Manhattan distance and complete linkage. Sharing of clones by CDR3 amino acid sequence was evaluated by resampling 12 repertoires per group over 100 rounds. Repertoires were searched for 70 published EBV-specific and a few hundred published CMV-specific TCRbeta sequences. After a couple of CVID samples that produced fewer than 10,000 sequences were dropped from the analysis, a few dozen CVID repertoires remained. TCRdb carries this immuneACCESS record with in-frame sequences only. Its versions omit some clonotypes, under half of them owing to an unresolved V gene in the studies checked, with the rest unexplained. D and trimming come from the DNA, and the V and J calls and clone size come from that table. This sample is represented by about 60,000 clones, with no singletons among them. About 1.5% of the sample rests with the top ten.

The sequencing input was peripheral blood mononuclear cells. The chain joins TRBV5-1 to TRBJ2-3; 9 bases in the junction line up with TRBD2. The receptor was isolated from a person aged 18 to 75 in good health. Here the CDR3 is given as CASSDLAGRDTQYF. The sequenced part of the CDR3 DNA is TGCGCCAGCAGCGACCTAGCGGGACGAGATACG.